This T cell receptor (beta chain) was identified in a study of breast tumors, draining lymph nodes, adjacent tissues. General study findings and limits: That most tumor T cells come from lymph nodes remained unproven. Compared with lymph nodes, tumors were less diverse; compared with nontumor tissue, more. Findings are consistent with lymph node origin and intratumoral expansion of most tumor T cells. Luminal-like breast cancer showed significantly higher tumor–nontumor repertoire similarity than basal-like.

The CDR3 loop spans 18 amino acids. The germline gives CDR1 MGHRA, CDR2 YSYEKL. This clonotype appeared a few times. The antigen is unknown. The junction and the germline gene differ at one end; a read error may be behind it. Samples came from axillary lymph nodes draining the breast cancer. Each CDR3 protein gets one entry after TCRdb re-called the multiplex PCR reads with MiXCR. The table records approximately 120,000 distinct CDR3 sequences, 21% of them present only once. The receptor comes from a female donor with breast cancer. Some clones in this sample may be carry-over from other donors' samples. This chain connects TRBV4-1 to TRBJ2-6; D is undetermined. The sequencing sample was made of axillary lymph node tissue. The CDR3 sequence is CASGQDLRQASGANVLTF. In DNA form, the CDR3 reads TGCGCCAGCGGCCAAGATTTAAGGCAGGCCTCTGGGGCCAACGTCCTGACTTTC.